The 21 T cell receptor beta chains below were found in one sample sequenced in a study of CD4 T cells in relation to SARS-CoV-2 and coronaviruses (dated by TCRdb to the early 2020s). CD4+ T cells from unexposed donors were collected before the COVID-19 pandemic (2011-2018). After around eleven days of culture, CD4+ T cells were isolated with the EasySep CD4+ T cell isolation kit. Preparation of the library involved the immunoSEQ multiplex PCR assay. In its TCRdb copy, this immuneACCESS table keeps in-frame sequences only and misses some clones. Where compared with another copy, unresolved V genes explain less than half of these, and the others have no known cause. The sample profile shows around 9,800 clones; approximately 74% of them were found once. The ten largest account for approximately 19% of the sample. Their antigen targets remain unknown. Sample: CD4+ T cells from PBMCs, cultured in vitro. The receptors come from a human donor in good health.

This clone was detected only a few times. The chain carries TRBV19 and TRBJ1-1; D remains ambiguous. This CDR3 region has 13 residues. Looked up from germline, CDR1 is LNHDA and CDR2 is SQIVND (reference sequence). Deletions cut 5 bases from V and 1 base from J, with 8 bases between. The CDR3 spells CASSYTGNTEAFF. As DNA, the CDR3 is TGTGCCAGTAGTTACACTGGGAACACTGAAGCTTTCTTT.

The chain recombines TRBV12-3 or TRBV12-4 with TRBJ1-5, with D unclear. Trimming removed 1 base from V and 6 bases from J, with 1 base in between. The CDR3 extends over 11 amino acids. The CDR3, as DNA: TGTGCCAGCAGTTTAGGTCAGCCCCAGCATTTT. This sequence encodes CASSLGQPQHF.

The CDR3 DNA reads TGTGCCAGCAGAGCTCCTGGGGATAACATTCAGTACTTC. This gives the protein CASRAPGDNIQYF. The chain recombines TRBV11-2 with TRBJ2-4, with unresolved D. Germline CDR1 and CDR2: SGHAT and FQNNGV. The CDR3 loop spans 13 amino acids. V gave up 6 bases and J gave up 7 bases, with 13 bases separating them. The variable domain in full, completed from reference TRBV11-2 and TRBJ2-4, reads EAGVAQSPRYKIIEKRQSVAFWCNPISGHATLYWYQQILGQGPKLLIQFQNNGVVDDSQLPKDRFSAERLKGVDSTLKIQPAKLEDSAVYLCASRAPGDNIQYFGAGTRLSVL.

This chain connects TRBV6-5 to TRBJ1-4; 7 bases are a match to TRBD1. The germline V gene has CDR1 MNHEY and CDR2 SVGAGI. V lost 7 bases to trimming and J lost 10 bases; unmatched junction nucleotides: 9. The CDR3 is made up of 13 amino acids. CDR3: CASKTGSYGKLFF. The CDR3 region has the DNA TGTGCCAGCAAGACAGGGAGTTACGGAAAACTGTTTTTT.

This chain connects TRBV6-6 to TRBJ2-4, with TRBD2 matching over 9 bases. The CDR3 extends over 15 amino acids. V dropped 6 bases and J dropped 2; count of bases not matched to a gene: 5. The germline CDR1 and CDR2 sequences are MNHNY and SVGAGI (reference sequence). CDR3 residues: CASRGGGDPKNIQYF. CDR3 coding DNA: TGTGCCAGCAGGGGCGGGGGGGACCCCAAAAACATTCAGTACTTC.

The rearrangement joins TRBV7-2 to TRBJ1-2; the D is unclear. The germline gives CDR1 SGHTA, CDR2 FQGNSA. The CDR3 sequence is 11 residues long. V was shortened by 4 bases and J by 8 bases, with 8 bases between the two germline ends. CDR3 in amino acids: CASSSGVGYTF. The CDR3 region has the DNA TGTGCCAGCAGCTCGGGAGTAGGCTACACCTTC.

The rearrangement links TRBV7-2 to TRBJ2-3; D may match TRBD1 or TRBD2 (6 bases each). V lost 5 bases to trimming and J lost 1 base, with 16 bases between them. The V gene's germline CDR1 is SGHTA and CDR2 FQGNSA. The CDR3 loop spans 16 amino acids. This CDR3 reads CASSLRGLFGTDTQYF. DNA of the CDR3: TGTGCCAGCAGCCTCCGGGGGCTTTTCGGCACAGATACGCAGTATTTT.

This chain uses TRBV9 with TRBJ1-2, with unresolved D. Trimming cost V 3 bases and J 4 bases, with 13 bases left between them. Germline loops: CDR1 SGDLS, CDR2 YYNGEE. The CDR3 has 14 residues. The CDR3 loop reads CASSGGKGVYGYTF. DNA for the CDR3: TGTGCCAGCAGCGGTGGAAAGGGTGTCTATGGCTACACCTTC.

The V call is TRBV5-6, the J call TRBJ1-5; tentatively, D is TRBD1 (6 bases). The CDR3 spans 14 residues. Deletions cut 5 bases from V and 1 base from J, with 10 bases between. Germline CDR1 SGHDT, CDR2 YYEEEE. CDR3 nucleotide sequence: TGTGCCAGCAGGTTGACAGGAAGCAATCAGCCCCAGCATTTT. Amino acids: CASRLTGSNQPQHF.

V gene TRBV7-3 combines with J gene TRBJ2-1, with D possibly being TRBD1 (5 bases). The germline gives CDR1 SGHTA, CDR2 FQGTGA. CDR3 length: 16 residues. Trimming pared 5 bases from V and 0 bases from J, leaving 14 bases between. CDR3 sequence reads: CASSVTGGSSYNEQFF. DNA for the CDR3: TGTGCCAGCAGCGTCACAGGCGGCAGCTCCTACAATGAGCAGTTCTTC.

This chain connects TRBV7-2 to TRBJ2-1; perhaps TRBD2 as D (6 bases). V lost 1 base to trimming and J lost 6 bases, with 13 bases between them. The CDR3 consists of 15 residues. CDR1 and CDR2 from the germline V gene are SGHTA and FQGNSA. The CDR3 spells CASSLGGVGVNEQFF. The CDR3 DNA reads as TGTGCCAGCAGCTTAGGCGGGGTCGGGGTCAATGAGCAGTTCTTC.

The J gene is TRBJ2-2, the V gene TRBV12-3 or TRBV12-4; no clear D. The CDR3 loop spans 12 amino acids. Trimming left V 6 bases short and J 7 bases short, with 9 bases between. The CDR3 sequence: CASSTPHGELFF. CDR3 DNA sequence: TGTGCCAGCAGCACACCCCACGGGGAGCTGTTTTTT.

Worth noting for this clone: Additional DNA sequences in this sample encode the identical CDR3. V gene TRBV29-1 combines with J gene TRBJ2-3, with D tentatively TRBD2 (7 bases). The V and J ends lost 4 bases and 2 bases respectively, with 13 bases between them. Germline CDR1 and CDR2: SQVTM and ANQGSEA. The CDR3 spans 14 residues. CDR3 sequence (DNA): TGCAGCGTTGCCAGGCGGGGGCTCACAGATACGCAGTATTTT. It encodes CSVARRGLTDTQYF.

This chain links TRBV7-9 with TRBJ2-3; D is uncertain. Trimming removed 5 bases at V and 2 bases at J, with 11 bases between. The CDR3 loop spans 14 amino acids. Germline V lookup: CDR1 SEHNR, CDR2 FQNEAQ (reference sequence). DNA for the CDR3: TGTGCCAGCAGCCACAATGGCTTCACAGATACGCAGTATTTT. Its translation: CASSHNGFTDTQYF. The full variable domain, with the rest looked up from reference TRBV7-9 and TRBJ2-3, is DTGVSQNPRHKITKRGQNVTFRCDPISEHNRLYWYRQTLGQGPEFLTYFQNEAQLEKSRLLSDRFSAERPKGSFSTLEIQRTEQGDSAMYLCASSHNGFTDTQYFGPGTRLTVL.

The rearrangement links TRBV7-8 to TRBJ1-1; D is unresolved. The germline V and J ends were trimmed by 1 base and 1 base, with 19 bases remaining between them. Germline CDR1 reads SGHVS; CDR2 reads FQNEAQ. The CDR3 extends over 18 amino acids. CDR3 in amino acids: CASSLVIRPPSANTEAFF. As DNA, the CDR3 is TGTGCCAGCAGCTTAGTTATCCGGCCCCCCTCGGCGAACACTGAAGCTTTCTTT.

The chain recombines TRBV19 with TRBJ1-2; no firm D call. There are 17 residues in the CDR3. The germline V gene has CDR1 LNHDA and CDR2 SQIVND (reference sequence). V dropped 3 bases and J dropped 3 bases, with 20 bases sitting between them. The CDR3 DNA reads TGTGCCAGTAGTATTGTGGGCCGGACTGCCTTAGACTATGGCTACACCTTC. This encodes CASSIVGRTALDYGYTF.

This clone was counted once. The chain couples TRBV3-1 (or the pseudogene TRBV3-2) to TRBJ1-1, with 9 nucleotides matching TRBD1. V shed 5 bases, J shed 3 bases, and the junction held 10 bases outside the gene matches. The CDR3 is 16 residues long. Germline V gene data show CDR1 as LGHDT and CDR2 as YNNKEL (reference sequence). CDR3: CASSLGQGLGDTEAFF. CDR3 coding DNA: TGTGCCAGCAGCTTGGGACAGGGCCTGGGGGACACTGAAGCTTTCTTT.

The CDR3 DNA follows: TGCGCCAGCAGCCAAGGGATCAGGATCAGTGGCTACACCTTC. Amino acid sequence: CASSQGIRISGYTF. This chain connects TRBV4-1 to TRBJ1-2; no definite D call. The length of the CDR3 is 14 residues. Germline assignment: CDR1 MGHRA and CDR2 YSYEKL. V was clipped by 1 base and J by 7 bases, with 13 bases between them.

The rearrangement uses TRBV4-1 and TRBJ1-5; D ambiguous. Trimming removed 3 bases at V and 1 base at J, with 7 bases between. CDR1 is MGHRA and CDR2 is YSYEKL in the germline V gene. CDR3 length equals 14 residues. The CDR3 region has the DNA TGCGCCAGCAGCCATTTAGACAGCAATCAGCCCCAGCATTTT. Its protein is CASSHLDSNQPQHF.

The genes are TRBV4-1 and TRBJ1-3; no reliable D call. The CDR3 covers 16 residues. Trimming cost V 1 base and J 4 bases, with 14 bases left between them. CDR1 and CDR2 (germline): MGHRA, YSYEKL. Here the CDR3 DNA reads TGCGCCAGCAGCCAAGTAGGGCTGATATCGGGAAACACCATATATTTT. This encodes CASSQVGLISGNTIYF.

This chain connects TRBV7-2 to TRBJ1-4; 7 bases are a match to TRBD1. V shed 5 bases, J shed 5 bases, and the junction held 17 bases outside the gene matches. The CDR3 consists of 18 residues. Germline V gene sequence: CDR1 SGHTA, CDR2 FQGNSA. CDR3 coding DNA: TGTGCCAGCAGCCCCGGATACAGGGGACCCAGATTGAATGAAAAACTGTTTTTT. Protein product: CASSPGYRGPRLNEKLFF.